This TCR beta chain was retrieved from a study of OX40 agonist ivuxolimab in advanced cancers. This CDR3 has 15 residues. The germline V gene encodes CDR1 MNHEY and CDR2 SVGAGI. The V segment lost 6 bases and the J segment 1 base; nucleotides outside the gene matches: 5. Profiling relied on immunoSEQ multiplex PCR, and the TCRdb table lists in-frame clones only, not all of them. The sample has about 79,000 clones; approximately 91% are singletons. The genes are TRBV6-5 and TRBJ2-7; 11 bases agree with TRBD1. The sample was CD4+ or CD8+ T cells sorted from blood, taken in a trial of the OX40 agonist ivuxolimab. The origin of this receptor is an adult with an advanced solid tumor such as melanoma, head and neck, liver or kidney cancer. The CDR3 spells CASSLGQGASYEQYF. In DNA, the CDR3 is TGTGCCAGCAGCCTAGGACAGGGGGCTTCCTACGAGCAGTACTTC.